This is a list of T cell receptor beta chains from one sample in a study of shared clonotypes between healthy human individuals. Libraries were prepared by immunoSEQ multiplex PCR; TCRdb keeps only in-frame clonotypes and omits some of them. Of 1.5 million to 2.5 million clones in the sample, approximately 94% were seen once. The sample comprised naive CD8+ T cells sorted from blood. These TCRs come from a young man in good health. The CDR3 runs from the conserved cysteine through the conserved F or W. D genes are given only for firm matches. The size entry is marked missing in some rows and otherwise reads once, few, many or a size class.

>TRBJ2-2|15|TRBV9|once|.
CASSVGGGPTGELFF
TGTGCCAGCAGCGTAGGTGGGGGTCCCACCGGGGAGCTGTTTTTT
>TRBJ2-1|17|TRBV4-3|.|.
CASSQDFDRLPYNEQFF
TGCGCCAGCAGCCAAGACTTCGACAGGCTCCCCTACAATGAGCAGTTCTTC
>TRBJ2-7|13|TRBV14|.|TRBD2
CASSRGLAGEQYF
TGTGCCAGCAGCCGTGGACTAGCGGGGGAGCAGTACTTC
>TRBJ2-7|15|TRBV27|.|TRBD1
CASSLEQGASYEQYF
TGTGCCAGCAGTTTGGAACAGGGGGCCTCTTACGAGCAGTACTTC
>TRBJ2-7|16|TRBV19|.|TRBD1
CASSRDDRAVSYEQYF
TGTGCCAGTAGTAGAGATGACAGGGCCGTATCCTACGAGCAGTACTTC
>TRBJ1-4|13|TRBV5-6|.|.
CASQLGANEKLFF
TGTGCCAGCCAGTTAGGGGCGAATGAAAAACTGTTTTTT
>TRBJ2-7|15|TRBV7-9|once|TRBD1
CASSHSTGGSYEQYF
TGTGCCAGCAGCCATTCGACAGGGGGCTCCTACGAGCAGTACTTC
>TRBJ1-1|12|TRBV7-8|.|.
CASSLVLTEAFF
TGTGCCAGCAGCTTAGTCTTAACTGAAGCTTTCTTT
>TRBJ2-7|16|TRBV4-3|.|TRBD2
CASSQDGSSGRSEQYF
TGCGCCAGCAGCCAAGACGGGAGTAGCGGGAGAAGTGAGCAGTACTTC
>TRBJ2-2|14|TRBV2|.|.
CASSTGTPPGELFF
TGTGCCAGCAGTACCGGGACTCCTCCCGGGGAGCTGTTTTTT
>TRBJ2-7|13|TRBV6-1|.|.
CASSVSGSYEQYF
TGTGCCAGCAGTGTTTCAGGGTCCTACGAGCAGTACTTC
>TRBJ1-2|10|TRBV11-2|.|.
CASSAPGYTF
TGTGCCAGCAGCGCCCCGGGATACACCTTC
>TRBJ2-7|16|TRBV7-8|.|.
CASSLEGIGSSYEQYF
TGTGCCAGCAGCTTAGAAGGAATAGGGAGCTCCTACGAGCAGTACTTC
>TRBJ1-1|14|TRBV5-1|.|.
CASSLNLGATEAFF
TGCGCCAGCAGCTTGAACCTTGGGGCCACTGAAGCTTTCTTT
>TRBJ2-5|16|TRBV6-5|.|.
CASSYSRIPHQETQYF
TGTGCCAGCAGTTACTCTCGCATACCTCATCAAGAGACCCAGTACTTC
>TRBJ2-1|14|TRBV29-1|.|.
CSVHLKGRDPEQFF
TGCAGCGTCCACCTTAAGGGCAGGGACCCTGAGCAGTTCTTC